These T cell receptor beta chains were read from a single sample in a study of identical twins. TCRdb processed the 5' RACE reads anew with MiXCR; each CDR3 protein has one entry. The table includes about 240,000 distinct CDR3 sequences, more than 9.5% detected once. Separately, the same data were catalogued under a study of yellow fever vaccine responses in identical twins.

Sequencing was performed on memory (CD45RO+) T cells sorted from blood. The source is a woman younger than 35 in good health. The CDR3 runs from the conserved cysteine through the conserved F or W. A D gene is named only where the DNA matches it firmly. A clone size is listed for some rows: how often the clone was seen (once, few, many), or a class if it is expanded.

TRBD1,TRBV5-1,TRBJ1-4,-,TGCGCCAGCAGCTCGTCCGGGACAGGGAATGAAAAACTGTTTTTT,CASSSSGTGNEKLFF
TRBD2,TRBV27,TRBJ2-5,few,TGTGCCAGTCGACTAGCGGGAGGGGAGACCCAGTACTTC,CASRLAGGETQYF
-,TRBV9,TRBJ2-1,many,TGTGCCAGCAGCGTAGTGTCAGGGAGCAATGAGCAGTTCTTC,CASSVVSGSNEQFF
-,TRBV5-1,TRBJ2-1,medium-sized,TGCGCCAGCAGCTTGGCGGTTCTATCCTACAATGAGCAGTTCTTC,CASSLAVLSYNEQFF
TRBD2,TRBV10-2,TRBJ2-1,-,TGCGCCACCTTGGGGACTAGCGGTGACAATGAGCAGTTCTTC,CATLGTSGDNEQFF
TRBD2,TRBV7-2,TRBJ2-7,many,TGTGCCAGCAGCTTAGGGCCACGGGGACTAGCCTACGAGCAGTACTTC,CASSLGPRGLAYEQYF
-,TRBV7-3,TRBJ2-5,many,TGTGCCAGCAGCCCTCAGGGTAACCAAGAGACCCAGTACTTC,CASSPQGNQETQYF
-,TRBV12-3/TRBV12-4,TRBJ2-3,many,TGTGCCAGCAGCCCCCGCAGGGGTACAGATACGCAGTATTTT,CASSPRRGTDTQYF
-,TRBV6-1,TRBJ2-3,-,TGTGCCAGCAGTGCTAGGGTGGGGGCAGATACGCAGTATTTT,CASSARVGADTQYF
-,TRBV11-2,TRBJ2-2,-,TGTGCCAGCAGCTTTGGTGAGGGTGGGGGGTTACGAAAGACCGGGGAGCTGTTTTTT,CASSFGEGGGLRKTGELFF
TRBD1,TRBV7-9,TRBJ2-7,-,TGTGCCAGCAGCACCGGGACAGGGTTCTACGAGCAGTACTTC,CASSTGTGFYEQYF
TRBD2,TRBV5-1,TRBJ2-1,many,TGCGCCAGCAGCTTTTCCGGGACTAGCGAGTACAATGAGCAGTTCTTC,CASSFSGTSEYNEQFF
TRBD2,TRBV29-1,TRBJ2-5,few,TGCAGCGTCCCTAAGGGCGGACTAGCGGTGCAAGAGACCCAGTACTTC,CSVPKGGLAVQETQYF
-,TRBV6-5,TRBJ2-1,few,TGTGCCAGCAGTTACGAAGGTCAGGGAGCCAGCGGTGAGCAGTTCTTC,CASSYEGQGASGEQFF
-,TRBV12-3/TRBV12-4,TRBJ1-5,few,TGTGCCAGCAGTGCCAGGGGCACTAGCAATCAGCCCCAGCATTTT,CASSARGTSNQPQHF
TRBD1,TRBV5-1,TRBJ1-1,-,TGCGCCAGCAGCTTGGAGACAGGGGTAAACACTGAAGCTTTCTTT,CASSLETGVNTEAFF
-,TRBV2,TRBJ2-1,few,TGTGCCAGCAGCCCCCGTGGGGCGGTTTTCTACAATGAGCAGTTCTTC,CASSPRGAVFYNEQFF
-,TRBV27,TRBJ2-7,few,TGTGCCAGCACCCCCGCGGGGCGGCTCTCCTACGAGCAGTACTTC,CASTPAGRLSYEQYF
-,TRBV20-1,TRBJ1-1,few,TGCAGTGCTTATAAGGGATTCACAACTGAAGCTTTCTTT,CSAYKGFTTEAFF
-,TRBV9,TRBJ1-4,many,TGTGCCAGCAGCGTAGCCACCCAGAATAATGAAAAACTGTTTTTT,CASSVATQNNEKLFF
TRBD2,TRBV11-2,TRBJ2-3,-,TGTGCCAGCAGCTTAGGTCTAGCGGGGGGTTCAGATACGCAGTATTTT,CASSLGLAGGSDTQYF
-,TRBV18,TRBJ2-3,few,TGTGCCAGCTCACCTCCTGGCCTGAGCACAGATACGCAGTATTTT,CASSPPGLSTDTQYF
TRBD1,TRBV4-2,TRBJ1-6,many,TGTGCCAGCAGCCGACCGGGACAGGGGGCGCATTCACCCCTCCACTTT,CASSRPGQGAHSPLHF
-,TRBV4-2,TRBJ2-4,few,TGTGCCAGCAGCCAAGATCCTGCGGGATTAGCCAAAAACATTCAGTACTTC,CASSQDPAGLAKNIQYF
TRBD2,TRBV18,TRBJ2-1,-,TGTGCCAGCTCACCACCTTCCGCGGGAGGGTACAATGAGCAGTTCTTC,CASSPPSAGGYNEQFF
-,TRBV6-5,TRBJ2-5,many,TGTGCCAGCGGGCCAGAAGAGACCCAGTACTTC,CASGPEETQYF
-,TRBV7-2,TRBJ2-7,few,TGTGCCAGCAGCGTTAACACGGCATCTAGTGAGCAGTACTTC,CASSVNTASSEQYF
-,TRBV21-1,TRBJ2-7,-,TGTGCCAGCACCCAACCCCGGGACCTGTCCTACGAGCAGTACTTC,CASTQPRDLSYEQYF
TRBD1,TRBV27,TRBJ2-7,few,TGTGCCAGCAGTTTATCGGGACAGGGTTTTCCGTACGAGCAGTACTTC,CASSLSGQGFPYEQYF
-,TRBV7-2,TRBJ2-7,-,TGTGCCAGCAGTCCTGCGGCGAGATCCTACGAGCAGTACTTC,CASSPAARSYEQYF
-,TRBV7-3,TRBJ2-2,-,TGTGCCAGCAGCTTAAATCTGGGCCACACCGGGGAGCTGTTTTTT,CASSLNLGHTGELFF
TRBD2,TRBV29-1,TRBJ2-3,-,TGCAGCGTTGATTTTGGGACTAGCCCTACAGATACGCAGTATTTT,CSVDFGTSPTDTQYF
-,TRBV6-4,TRBJ2-1,many,TGTGCCAGCAGGACGGATGGAGAACATAATGAGCAGTTCTTC,CASRTDGEHNEQFF
-,TRBV5-6,TRBJ2-2,-,TGTGCCAGCAGCTTGACCGGAATCACCGGGGAGCTGTTTTTT,CASSLTGITGELFF
-,TRBV11-3,TRBJ2-7,few,TGTGCCAGCAGCGGTAGCGGATCCCCCTACGAGCAGTACTTC,CASSGSGSPYEQYF
TRBD1,TRBV7-6,TRBJ1-5,-,TGTGCCAGCAGCTTAGTCCTAGGGACAGGAAGAAGCAATCAGCCCCAGCATTTT,CASSLVLGTGRSNQPQHF
-,TRBV5-5,TRBJ2-7,few,TGTGCCAGCAGCGTCGTCGGGGGTTTTGGAAGCTCCTACGAGCAGTACTTC,CASSVVGGFGSSYEQYF
TRBD2,TRBV6-5,TRBJ2-1,-,TGTGCCAGCAGTTACTCGGGCGGGGGGGCCCACAATGAGCAGTTCTTC,CASSYSGGGAHNEQFF
TRBD1,TRBV7-2,TRBJ2-1,once,TGTGCCAGCAGCCGACGCCAGGGGGCAGGGGAGCAGTTCTTC,CASSRRQGAGEQFF
-,TRBV7-6,TRBJ1-1,few,TGTGCCAGCAGCTTAGGGATTTACACTGAAGCTTTCTTT,CASSLGIYTEAFF
TRBD1,TRBV6-5,TRBJ1-1,-,TGTGCCAGCAGTTACGACAGGGTGAGGACTGAAGCTTTCTTT,CASSYDRVRTEAFF
-,TRBV9,TRBJ2-3,-,TGTGCCAGCAGCGTCTTGAATCATCGGAGCACAGATACGCAGTATTTT,CASSVLNHRSTDTQYF
TRBD2,TRBV20-1,TRBJ2-5,-,TGCAGTGCTAGAGTGGCTAGCGGTATTGACCAGTACTTC,CSARVASGIDQYF
-,TRBV7-9,TRBJ2-6,once,TGTGCCAGTGAGGGGGGGAAAGGGGCCAACGTCCTGACTTTC,CASEGGKGANVLTF
-,TRBV2,TRBJ2-7,few,TGTGCCAGCAGTAGGCAGTCCTACGAGCAGTACTTC,CASSRQSYEQYF
TRBD2,TRBV7-2,TRBJ2-5,-,TGTGCCAGCAGCAGCGGGAGAGAGACCCAGTACTTC,CASSSGRETQYF
-,TRBV5-1,TRBJ1-1,-,TGCGCCAGCAGCATCTGGCTTAACACTGAAGCTTTCTTT,CASSIWLNTEAFF
TRBD1,TRBV3-1,TRBJ2-5,-,TGTGCCAGCAGCAATGGACAGGGTGGATACTTC,CASSNGQGGYF
-,TRBV3-1,TRBJ2-2,-,TGTGCCAGCAGATATTCAGACGGAAACACCGGGGAGCTGTTTTTT,CASRYSDGNTGELFF
-,TRBV21-1,TRBJ1-1,-,TGTGCCAGCAGCAATGGGACAGCTATGAACACTGAAGCTTTCTTT,CASSNGTAMNTEAFF